Judged by abundance, the clone carrying this T cell receptor beta chain is medium-sized. The antigen remains undetermined. The sample is drawn from a study of HIV-infected patients and healthy controls. Whole-study findings and limits: Study cohorts differed slightly in age and sex, but this did not explain diversity differences. HIV-infected patients shared fewer CDR3 sequences between individuals than healthy controls.

Alpha and beta constant-region primers primed reverse transcription of around 500 ng RNA. Using multiplexing indices, alpha and beta chain libraries were generated apart by chain-specific third strand synthesis. The SP2 site served as the priming point for second strand synthesis. TCRdb ran MiXCR on the 5' RACE reads and lists one entry per CDR3 protein. The sample has approximately 9,400 distinct CDR3 sequences, around 8% seen once. Trimming removed 5 bases from V and 4 bases from J; junction bases left unmatched: 1. Germline lookup yields CDR1 DFQATT and CDR2 SNEGSKA (reference sequence). This CDR3 region has 13 residues. The repertoire came from unfractionated whole blood and reflected all unsorted peripheral T cells.

The rearrangement uses TRBV20-1 and TRBJ1-4; 10 bases fit TRBD1. The sample comprised blood. The receptor comes from an adult in good health. The CDR3 DNA follows: TGCAGTGCTCGGACAGGGGGTAATGAAAAACTGTTTTTT. Its translation: CSARTGGNEKLFF.